This T cell receptor beta chain was profiled in a study of cytomegalovirus exposure and HLA in healthy donors. Whole-study findings and limits: There were reportedly fewer N-insertions in an Asian-associated ancestry cluster than the roughly 700-donor mean, in a later analysis. It was in a later analysis that TCR association rates were seen to vary by HLA locus, highest for DRB1 and lowest for HLA-C. Later on, an analysis tied approximately 15,000 TCR beta sequences to HLA alleles at 0.05 false discovery rate. The records held CMV serostatus as the only immune exposure information.

Germline lookup yields CDR1 SGHVS and CDR2 FQNEAQ. The length of the CDR3 is 18 residues. V was pared by 2 bases and J by 3 bases, with 20 bases between. Amplification used 60 Vbeta primers and 13 Jbeta primers. Some clones are missing from TCRdb's copy, which holds only in-frame ones; the method was immunoSEQ multiplex PCR. Altogether over 200,000 clones are present, about 79% being singletons, with the ten largest covering less than 2%. To note about this clone: Its antigen is currently unknown.

The chain carries TRBV7-8 and TRBJ2-4; a possible D gene is TRBD1 (6 bases). Sequenced: PBMCs. The sequence was obtained from a male donor in good health and CMV-seronegative. CDR3 loop: CASSLSGNRVMDKNIQYF. In DNA form, the CDR3 reads TGTGCCAGCAGCTTATCGGGGAACAGGGTCATGGACAAAAACATTCAGTACTTC.